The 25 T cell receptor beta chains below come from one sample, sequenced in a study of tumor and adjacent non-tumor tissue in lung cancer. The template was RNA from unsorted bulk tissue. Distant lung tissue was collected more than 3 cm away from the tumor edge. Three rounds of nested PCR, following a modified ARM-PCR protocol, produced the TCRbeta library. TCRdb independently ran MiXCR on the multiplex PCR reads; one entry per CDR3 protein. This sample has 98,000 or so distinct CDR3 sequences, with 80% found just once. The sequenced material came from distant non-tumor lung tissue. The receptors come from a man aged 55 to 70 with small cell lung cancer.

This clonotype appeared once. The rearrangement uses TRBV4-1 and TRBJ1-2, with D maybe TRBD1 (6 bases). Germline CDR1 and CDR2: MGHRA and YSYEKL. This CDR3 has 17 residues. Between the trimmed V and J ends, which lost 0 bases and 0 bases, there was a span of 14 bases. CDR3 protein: CASSQEHDRPTNYGYTF. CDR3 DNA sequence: TGCGCCAGCAGCCAAGAACACGACAGGCCAACTAACTATGGCTACACCTTC.

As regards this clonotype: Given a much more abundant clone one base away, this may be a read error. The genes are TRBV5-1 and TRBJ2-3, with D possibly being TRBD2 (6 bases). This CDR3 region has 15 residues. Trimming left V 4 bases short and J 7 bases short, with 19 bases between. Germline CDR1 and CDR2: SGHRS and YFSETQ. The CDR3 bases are TGCGCCAGCAGCCCCGGGAGCGCCTTAACATATACGCAGTATTTT. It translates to CASSPGSALTYTQYF.

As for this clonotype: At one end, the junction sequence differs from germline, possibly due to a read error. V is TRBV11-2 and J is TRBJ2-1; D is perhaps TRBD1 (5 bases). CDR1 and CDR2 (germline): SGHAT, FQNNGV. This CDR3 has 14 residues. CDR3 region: CASQHRQGDNDQFF. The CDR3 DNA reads TGTGCCAGCCAGCATCGGCAGGGCGACAATGACCAGTTCTTC.

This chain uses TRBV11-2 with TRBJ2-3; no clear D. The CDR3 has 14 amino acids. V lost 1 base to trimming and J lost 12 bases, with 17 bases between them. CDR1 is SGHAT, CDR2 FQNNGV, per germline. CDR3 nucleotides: TGTGCCAGCAGCTTAGCTGGTGAAACAGATATTCAGTATTTT. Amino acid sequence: CASSLAGETDIQYF.

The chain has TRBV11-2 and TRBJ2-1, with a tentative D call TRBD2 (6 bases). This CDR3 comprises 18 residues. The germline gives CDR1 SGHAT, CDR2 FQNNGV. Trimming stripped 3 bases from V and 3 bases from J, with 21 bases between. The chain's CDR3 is CASSLGVMGGYYYNEQFF. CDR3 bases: TGTGCCAGCAGCTTGGGAGTAATGGGAGGCTACTACTACAATGAGCAGTTCTTC.

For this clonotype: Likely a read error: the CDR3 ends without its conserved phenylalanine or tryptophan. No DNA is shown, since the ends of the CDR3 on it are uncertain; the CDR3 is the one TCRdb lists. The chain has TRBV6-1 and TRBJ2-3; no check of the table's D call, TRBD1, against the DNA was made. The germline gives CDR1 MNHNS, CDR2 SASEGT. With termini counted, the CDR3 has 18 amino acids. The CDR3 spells CASSSLGAGLLGSEQLYI.

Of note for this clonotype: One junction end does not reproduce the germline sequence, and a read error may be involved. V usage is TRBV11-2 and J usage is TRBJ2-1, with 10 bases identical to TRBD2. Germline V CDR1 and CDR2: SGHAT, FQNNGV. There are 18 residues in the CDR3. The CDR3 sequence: CTSSSYNLGLAREERQFF. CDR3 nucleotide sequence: TGTACCAGCAGCTCATATAATTTGGGACTAGCGAGAGAGGAGCGGCAGTTCTTC.

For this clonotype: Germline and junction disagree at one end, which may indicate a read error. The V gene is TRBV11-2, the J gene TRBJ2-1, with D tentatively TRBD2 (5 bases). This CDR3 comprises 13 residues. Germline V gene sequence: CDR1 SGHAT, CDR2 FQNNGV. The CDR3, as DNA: TGTGCCTGCAACTTAGAGGCGGCGGGCCTAATGATCTTC. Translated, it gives CACNLEAAGLMIF.

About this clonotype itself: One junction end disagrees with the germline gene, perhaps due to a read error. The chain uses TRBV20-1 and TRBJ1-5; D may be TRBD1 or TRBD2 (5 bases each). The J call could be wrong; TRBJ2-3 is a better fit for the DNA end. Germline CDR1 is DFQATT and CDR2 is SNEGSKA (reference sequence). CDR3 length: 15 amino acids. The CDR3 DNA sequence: TGCAGTACTAGTTTGGGTGTTGGGGGTAATCAGCCCCAGTATTTT. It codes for CSTSLGVGGNQPQYF.

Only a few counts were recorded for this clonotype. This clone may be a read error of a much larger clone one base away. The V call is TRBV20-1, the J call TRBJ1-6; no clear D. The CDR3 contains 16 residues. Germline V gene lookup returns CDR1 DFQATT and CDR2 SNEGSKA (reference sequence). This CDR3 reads CSTREIEAALHSPLHF. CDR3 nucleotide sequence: TGCAGTACTAGAGAGATCGAGGCAGCCCTCCATTCACCCCTCCACTTT.

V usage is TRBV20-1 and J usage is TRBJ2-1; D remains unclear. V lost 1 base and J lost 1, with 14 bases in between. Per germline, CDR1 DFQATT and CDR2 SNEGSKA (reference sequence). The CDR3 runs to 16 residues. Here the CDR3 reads CSARVIDPRSYNEQFF. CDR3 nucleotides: TGCAGTGCTAGAGTCATAGACCCCAGATCCTACAATGAGCAGTTCTTC.

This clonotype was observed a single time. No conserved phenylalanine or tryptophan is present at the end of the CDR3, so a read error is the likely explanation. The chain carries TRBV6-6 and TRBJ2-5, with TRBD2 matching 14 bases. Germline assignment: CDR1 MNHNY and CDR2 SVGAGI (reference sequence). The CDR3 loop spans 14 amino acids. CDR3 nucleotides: TGTGCCAGCAGGGGACTAGCGGGAGACGAGACTCAGTACTTA. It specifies CASRGLAGDETQYL.

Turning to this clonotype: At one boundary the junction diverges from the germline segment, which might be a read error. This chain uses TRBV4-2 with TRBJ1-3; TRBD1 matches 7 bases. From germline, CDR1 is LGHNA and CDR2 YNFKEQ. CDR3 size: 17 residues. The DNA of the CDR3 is TGTGCAAGCAGCCAGCTCTGGGGACAGAGCTCTGGAAACACCATATATTTT. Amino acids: CASSQLWGQSSGNTIYF.

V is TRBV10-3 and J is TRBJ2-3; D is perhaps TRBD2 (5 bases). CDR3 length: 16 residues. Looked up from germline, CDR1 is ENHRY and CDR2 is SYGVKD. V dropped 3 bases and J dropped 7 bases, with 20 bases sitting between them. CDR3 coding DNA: TGTGCCATCAGTGAACGAACTCGGCGGAGGACCCATACGCAGTATTTT. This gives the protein CAISERTRRRTHTQYF.

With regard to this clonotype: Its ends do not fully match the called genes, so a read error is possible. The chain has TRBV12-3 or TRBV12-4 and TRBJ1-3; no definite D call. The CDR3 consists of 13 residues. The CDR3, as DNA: TGTGACAGCAGTGTAGGAGAGGCTGGCACCATATATTTT. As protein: CDSSVGEAGTIYF.

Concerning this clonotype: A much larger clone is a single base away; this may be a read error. The CDR3 region is CAWSAQYTVELFF. The CDR3 DNA reads as TGTGCCTGGAGCGCCCAGTACACCGTGGAGCTGTTTTTT. The rearrangement uses TRBV30 and TRBJ2-2, with no clear D. Germline V lookup: CDR1 GTSNPN, CDR2 SVGIG (reference sequence). There are 13 residues in the CDR3.

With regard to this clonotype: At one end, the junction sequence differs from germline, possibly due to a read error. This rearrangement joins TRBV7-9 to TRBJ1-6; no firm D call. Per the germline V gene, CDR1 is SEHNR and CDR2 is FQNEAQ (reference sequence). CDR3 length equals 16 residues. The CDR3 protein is CVSSLDRSYYNSPLHF. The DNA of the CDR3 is TGTGTCAGCAGCTTAGATAGGAGCTACTATAATTCACCCCTCCACTTT.

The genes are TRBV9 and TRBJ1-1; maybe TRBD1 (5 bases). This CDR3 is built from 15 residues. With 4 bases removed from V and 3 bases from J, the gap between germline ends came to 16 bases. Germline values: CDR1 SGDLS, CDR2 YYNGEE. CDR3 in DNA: TGTGCCAGCAGCCCCCTTGGGGAGGGGTACACTGAAGCTTTCTTT. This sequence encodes CASSPLGEGYTEAFF.

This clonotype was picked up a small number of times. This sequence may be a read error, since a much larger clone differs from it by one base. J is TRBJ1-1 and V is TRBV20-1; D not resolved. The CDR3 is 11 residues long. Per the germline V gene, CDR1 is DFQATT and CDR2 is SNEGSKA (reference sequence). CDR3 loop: CNASLAAEAFF. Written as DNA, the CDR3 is TGCAATGCTAGTTTGGCGGCTGAAGCTTTCTTT.

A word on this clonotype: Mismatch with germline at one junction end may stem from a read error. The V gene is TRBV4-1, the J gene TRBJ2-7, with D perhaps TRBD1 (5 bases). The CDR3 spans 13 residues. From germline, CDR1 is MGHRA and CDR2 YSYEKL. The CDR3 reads CATNFDRLYEQNF. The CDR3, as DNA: TGCGCCACCAATTTCGACAGACTCTACGAGCAGAACTTC.

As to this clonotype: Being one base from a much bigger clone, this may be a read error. In DNA, the CDR3 is TGCAGTGCTAGAGGTCCAGGGAGTATAGGAACTGAAACTTTCTTT. Its translation is CSARGPGSIGTETFF. J is TRBJ1-1 and V is TRBV20-1, with D tentatively TRBD1 (5 bases). This CDR3 is built from 15 residues. Per germline, CDR1 DFQATT and CDR2 SNEGSKA (reference sequence).

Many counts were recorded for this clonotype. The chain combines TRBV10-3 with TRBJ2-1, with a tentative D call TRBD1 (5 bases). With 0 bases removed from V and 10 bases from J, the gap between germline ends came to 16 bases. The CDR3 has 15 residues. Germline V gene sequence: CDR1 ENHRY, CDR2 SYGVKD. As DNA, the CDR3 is TGTGCCATCAGTGAGTCGAAATTAGGGGTTCGGGAGCAGTTCTTC. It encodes CAISESKLGVREQFF.

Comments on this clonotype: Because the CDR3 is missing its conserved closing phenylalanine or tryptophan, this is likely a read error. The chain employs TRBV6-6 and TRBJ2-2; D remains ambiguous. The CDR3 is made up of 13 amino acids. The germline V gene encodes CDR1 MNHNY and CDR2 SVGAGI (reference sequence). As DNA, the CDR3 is TGTGTCAGCAGTAGCTCGAACACCGGGGAGCTGTTTTTA. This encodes CVSSSSNTGELFL.

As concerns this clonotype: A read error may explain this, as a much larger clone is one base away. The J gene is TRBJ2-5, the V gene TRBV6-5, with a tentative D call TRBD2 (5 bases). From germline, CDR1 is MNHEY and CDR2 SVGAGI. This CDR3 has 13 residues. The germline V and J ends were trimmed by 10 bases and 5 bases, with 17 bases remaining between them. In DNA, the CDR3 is TGTGCCAACACCGACGGAGGTGGGGAGACCCAGTACTTC. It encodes CANTDGGGETQYF.

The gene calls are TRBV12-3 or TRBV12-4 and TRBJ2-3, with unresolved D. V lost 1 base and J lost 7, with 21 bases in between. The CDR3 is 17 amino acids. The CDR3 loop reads CASSLGLVAGILNTQYF. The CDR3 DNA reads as TGTGCCAGCAGTTTAGGACTGGTAGCTGGAATATTAAATACGCAGTATTTT.